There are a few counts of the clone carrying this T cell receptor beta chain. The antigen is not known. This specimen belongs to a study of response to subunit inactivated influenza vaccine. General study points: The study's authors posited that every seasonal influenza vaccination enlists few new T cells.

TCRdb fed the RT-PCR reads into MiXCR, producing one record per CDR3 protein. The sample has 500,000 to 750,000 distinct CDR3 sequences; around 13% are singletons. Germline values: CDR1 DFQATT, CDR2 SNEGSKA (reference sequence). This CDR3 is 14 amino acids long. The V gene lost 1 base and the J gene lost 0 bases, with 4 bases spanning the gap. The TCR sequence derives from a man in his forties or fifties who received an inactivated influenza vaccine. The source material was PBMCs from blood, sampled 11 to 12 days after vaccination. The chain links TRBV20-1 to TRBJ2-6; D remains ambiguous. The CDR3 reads CSARAPSGANVLTF. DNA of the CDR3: TGCAGTGCTAGAGCGCCCTCTGGGGCCAACGTCCTGACTTTC.